This is a list of T cell receptor beta chains from one sample in a study of cytomegalovirus exposure and HLA in healthy donors. Sequencing used immunoSEQ multiplex PCR; TCRdb keeps in-frame clones, though not all of them. Of some 170,000 clones listed, about two thirds were seen once; the top ten hold 2.5%. Specimen: PBMCs. The receptor set was obtained from a human donor in good health. The CDR3 runs from the conserved cysteine through the conserved F or W. The D gene is left open where the match is weak. Part of the rows lack a size; the others show once, few, many or a class for expanded clones.

j_gene: TRBJ1-1
d_gene: TRBD1
abundance: NA
v_gene: TRBV9
CDR3aa: CASSASGTANTEAFF
CDR3nt: TGTGCCAGCAGTGCTTCCGGGACAGCGAACACTGAAGCTTTCTTT

j_gene: TRBJ2-1
d_gene: NA
abundance: NA
v_gene: TRBV11-1
CDR3aa: CASCWQGNNEQFF
CDR3nt: TGTGCCAGCTGTTGGCAGGGAAACAATGAGCAGTTCTTC

j_gene: TRBJ1-2
d_gene: NA
abundance: NA
v_gene: TRBV2
CDR3aa: CASSRTENYGYTF
CDR3nt: TGTGCCAGCAGTCGGACAGAAAACTATGGCTACACCTTC

j_gene: TRBJ2-6
d_gene: NA
abundance: NA
v_gene: TRBV7-8
CDR3aa: CASTPARGSNVLTF
CDR3nt: TGTGCCAGCACCCCCGCTCGGGGGAGCAACGTCCTGACTTTC

j_gene: TRBJ2-7
d_gene: TRBD1
abundance: NA
v_gene: TRBV7-2
CDR3aa: CASSLEITGGVYEQYF
CDR3nt: TGTGCCAGCAGCTTAGAAATAACAGGGGGCGTTTACGAGCAGTACTTC

j_gene: TRBJ2-2
d_gene: TRBD2
abundance: NA
v_gene: TRBV7-7
CDR3aa: CASSNLAGGAGELFF
CDR3nt: TGTGCTAGCAGCAACCTAGCGGGGGGTGCCGGGGAGCTGTTTTTT

j_gene: TRBJ1-2
d_gene: TRBD1
abundance: few
v_gene: TRBV9
CDR3aa: CASRATGGYGYTF
CDR3nt: TGTGCCAGCAGAGCTACAGGGGGCTATGGCTACACCTTC

j_gene: TRBJ1-1
d_gene: NA
abundance: NA
v_gene: TRBV12-5
CDR3aa: CAIGGGLDTEAFF
CDR3nt: TGTGCTATCGGTGGGGGGTTGGACACTGAAGCTTTCTTT

j_gene: TRBJ1-1
d_gene: NA
abundance: few
v_gene: TRBV25-1
CDR3aa: CASRTPRGAFF
CDR3nt: TGTGCCAGCAGGACCCCGCGAGGAGCTTTCTTT

j_gene: TRBJ1-2
d_gene: NA
abundance: NA
v_gene: TRBV6-5
CDR3aa: CASSLPGYGYTF
CDR3nt: TGTGCCAGCAGCCTACCCGGGTACGGCTACACCTTC

j_gene: TRBJ2-3
d_gene: NA
abundance: NA
v_gene: TRBV5-1
CDR3aa: CASSLPGLSTDTQYF
CDR3nt: TGCGCCAGCAGCTTGCCCGGACTAAGCACAGATACGCAGTATTTT

j_gene: TRBJ1-1
d_gene: TRBD1
abundance: NA
v_gene: TRBV5-5
CDR3aa: CASRTGVANTEAFF
CDR3nt: TGTGCCAGCAGAACAGGGGTCGCGAACACTGAAGCTTTCTTT

j_gene: TRBJ1-2
d_gene: NA
abundance: few
v_gene: TRBV5-8
CDR3aa: CASSFRHLAGNYGYTF
CDR3nt: TGTGCCAGCAGCTTCCGGCACCTGGCGGGGAACTATGGCTACACCTTC

j_gene: TRBJ2-2
d_gene: TRBD1
abundance: NA
v_gene: TRBV7-9
CDR3aa: CASSQDRGRSGELFF
CDR3nt: TGTGCCAGCAGTCAGGACAGGGGGAGGTCCGGGGAGCTGTTTTTT

j_gene: TRBJ1-5
d_gene: NA
abundance: NA
v_gene: TRBV10-3
CDR3aa: CAISESSDSNQPQHF
CDR3nt: TGTGCCATCAGTGAGTCTAGCGATAGCAATCAGCCCCAGCATTTT

j_gene: TRBJ2-3
d_gene: TRBD2
abundance: few
v_gene: TRBV5-1
CDR3aa: CASSLAASGGDTQYF
CDR3nt: TGCGCCAGCAGCTTGGCGGCTAGCGGGGGAGATACGCAGTATTTT

j_gene: TRBJ1-2
d_gene: TRBD1
abundance: NA
v_gene: TRBV2
CDR3aa: CASSQPGTGNYGYTF
CDR3nt: TGTGCCAGCAGTCAACCCGGGACAGGGAACTATGGCTACACCTTC

j_gene: TRBJ2-3
d_gene: TRBD2
abundance: NA
v_gene: TRBV9
CDR3aa: CASNSGGRTDTQYF
CDR3nt: TGTGCCAGCAACAGCGGGGGCCGCACAGATACGCAGTATTTT

j_gene: TRBJ1-5
d_gene: NA
abundance: NA
v_gene: TRBV10-3
CDR3aa: CAIKDTSSNQPQHF
CDR3nt: TGTGCCATCAAGGACACGAGTAGCAATCAGCCCCAGCATTTT

j_gene: TRBJ1-5
d_gene: TRBD1
abundance: NA
v_gene: TRBV28
CDR3aa: CASSSGQAGSQHF
CDR3nt: TGTGCCAGCAGTTCCGGACAGGCGGGTTCCCAGCATTTT

j_gene: TRBJ1-2
d_gene: TRBD1
abundance: NA
v_gene: TRBV2
CDR3aa: CASSVLRGTHYGYTF
CDR3nt: TGTGCCAGCAGTGTCCTCAGGGGGACCCACTATGGCTACACCTTC

j_gene: TRBJ2-3
d_gene: NA
abundance: NA
v_gene: TRBV5-1
CDR3aa: CASDDNRSTDTQYF
CDR3nt: TGCGCCAGCGACGACAATCGGAGCACAGATACGCAGTATTTT

j_gene: TRBJ2-6
d_gene: TRBD1
abundance: NA
v_gene: TRBV18
CDR3aa: CASSRLGQGESSGANVLTF
CDR3nt: TGTGCCAGCTCACGCCTTGGACAGGGCGAAAGCTCTGGGGCCAACGTCCTGACTTTC

j_gene: TRBJ1-3
d_gene: TRBD1
abundance: NA
v_gene: TRBV4-2
CDR3aa: CASSRDRGISTIYF
CDR3nt: TGTGCCAGCAGCCGGGACAGGGGAATCAGCACCATATATTTT

j_gene: TRBJ1-1
d_gene: NA
abundance: NA
v_gene: TRBV7-9
CDR3aa: CASSPGVGGGNTEAFF
CDR3nt: TGTGCCAGCAGCCCAGGGGTGGGGGGGGGCAACACTGAAGCTTTCTTT

j_gene: TRBJ2-5
d_gene: TRBD2
abundance: NA
v_gene: TRBV5-1
CDR3aa: CASSLEMSGGGYQETQYF
CDR3nt: TGCGCCAGCAGCTTGGAGATGTCCGGGGGGGGGTACCAAGAGACCCAGTACTTC

j_gene: TRBJ1-1
d_gene: TRBD1
abundance: few
v_gene: TRBV27
CDR3aa: CASSIGTENTEAFF
CDR3nt: TGTGCCAGCAGTATAGGGACAGAGAACACTGAAGCTTTCTTT

j_gene: TRBJ2-3
d_gene: NA
abundance: NA
v_gene: TRBV7-3
CDR3aa: CASSLNGGGRSTDTQYF
CDR3nt: TGTGCCAGCAGCTTAAACGGTGGCGGGCGTAGCACAGATACGCAGTATTTT

j_gene: TRBJ1-1
d_gene: NA
abundance: few
v_gene: TRBV4-1
CDR3aa: CASSQGYLRRGGVTEAFF
CDR3nt: TGCGCCAGCAGCCAAGGGTATCTGAGACGGGGGGGGGTCACTGAAGCTTTCTTT

j_gene: TRBJ1-1
d_gene: TRBD1
abundance: few
v_gene: TRBV5-4
CDR3aa: CASRVGTGEVGAFF
CDR3nt: TGTGCCAGCAGGGTGGGGACAGGGGAAGTTGGAGCTTTCTTT

j_gene: TRBJ1-1
d_gene: TRBD1
abundance: many
v_gene: TRBV7-9
CDR3aa: CASSLLWTGASNTEAFF
CDR3nt: TGTGCCAGCAGCTTACTGTGGACAGGGGCCTCGAACACTGAAGCTTTCTTT

j_gene: TRBJ2-3
d_gene: NA
abundance: few
v_gene: TRBV5-4
CDR3aa: CASSLAQGSTDTQYF
CDR3nt: TGTGCCAGCAGCTTGGCACAGGGCTCCACAGATACGCAGTATTTT

j_gene: TRBJ1-6
d_gene: NA
abundance: once
v_gene: TRBV18
CDR3aa: CASSPPEWSAYNSPLHF
CDR3nt: TGTGCCAGCTCACCACCGGAATGGAGCGCTTATAATTCACCCCTCCACTTT

j_gene: TRBJ1-2
d_gene: NA
abundance: NA
v_gene: TRBV11-2
CDR3aa: CASSGHLYGYTF
CDR3nt: TGTGCCAGCAGCGGGCACCTCTATGGCTACACCTTC

j_gene: TRBJ1-1
d_gene: TRBD1
abundance: NA
v_gene: TRBV7-9
CDR3aa: CASSHGQGAGAEAFF
CDR3nt: TGTGCCAGCAGCCATGGACAGGGGGCCGGGGCTGAAGCTTTCTTT

j_gene: TRBJ2-3
d_gene: NA
abundance: NA
v_gene: TRBV6-1
CDR3aa: CASSVEIVDTQYF
CDR3nt: TGTGCCAGCAGCGTTGAGATAGTAGATACGCAGTATTTT

j_gene: TRBJ1-1
d_gene: TRBD1
abundance: NA
v_gene: TRBV2
CDR3aa: CASSVEGGRSVNTEAFF
CDR3nt: TGTGCCAGCAGTGTTGAAGGGGGCCGCTCCGTGAACACTGAAGCTTTCTTT

j_gene: TRBJ1-1
d_gene: NA
abundance: NA
v_gene: TRBV19
CDR3aa: CASSIGGSLNTEAFF
CDR3nt: TGTGCCAGTAGTATAGGGGGCAGCTTGAACACTGAAGCTTTCTTT

j_gene: TRBJ2-7
d_gene: NA
abundance: NA
v_gene: TRBV14
CDR3aa: CASSQGPSGSSYEQYF
CDR3nt: TGTGCCAGCAGCCAAGGTCCTTCGGGAAGCTCCTACGAGCAGTACTTC

j_gene: TRBJ1-5
d_gene: NA
abundance: once
v_gene: TRBV6-1
CDR3aa: CASSEGSGPPSSQPQHF
CDR3nt: TGTGCCAGCAGTGAAGGATCAGGGCCTCCCTCGAGTCAGCCCCAGCATTTT

j_gene: TRBJ1-5
d_gene: TRBD1
abundance: once
v_gene: TRBV6-6
CDR3aa: CASSAGQGNQPQHF
CDR3nt: TGTGCCAGCAGTGCCGGACAGGGCAATCAGCCCCAGCATTTT

j_gene: TRBJ1-6
d_gene: TRBD1
abundance: few
v_gene: TRBV2
CDR3aa: CASTLTGPNSPLHF
CDR3nt: TGTGCCAGCACCCTGACAGGGCCGAATTCACCCCTCCACTTT

j_gene: TRBJ1-4
d_gene: NA
abundance: NA
v_gene: TRBV14
CDR3aa: CASSQAGRRNEKLFF
CDR3nt: TGTGCCAGCAGCCAGGCGGGACGCCGAAATGAAAAACTGTTTTTT

j_gene: TRBJ2-3
d_gene: TRBD2
abundance: NA
v_gene: TRBV2
CDR3aa: CASCSGGAADTQYF
CDR3nt: TGTGCCAGCTGTAGCGGGGGGGCTGCAGATACGCAGTATTTT

j_gene: TRBJ2-7
d_gene: TRBD1
abundance: NA
v_gene: TRBV14
CDR3aa: CASSQVTGGPYEQYF
CDR3nt: TGTGCCAGCAGCCAGGTGACAGGGGGCCCCTACGAGCAGTACTTC

j_gene: TRBJ2-7
d_gene: NA
abundance: once
v_gene: TRBV6-5
CDR3aa: CASSYKYEQYF
CDR3nt: TGTGCCAGCAGTTATAAATACGAGCAGTACTTC

j_gene: TRBJ1-1
d_gene: NA
abundance: NA
v_gene: TRBV27
CDR3aa: CASSSGQRLPEAFF
CDR3nt: TGTGCCAGCAGTTCGGGACAACGTCTTCCTGAAGCTTTCTTT